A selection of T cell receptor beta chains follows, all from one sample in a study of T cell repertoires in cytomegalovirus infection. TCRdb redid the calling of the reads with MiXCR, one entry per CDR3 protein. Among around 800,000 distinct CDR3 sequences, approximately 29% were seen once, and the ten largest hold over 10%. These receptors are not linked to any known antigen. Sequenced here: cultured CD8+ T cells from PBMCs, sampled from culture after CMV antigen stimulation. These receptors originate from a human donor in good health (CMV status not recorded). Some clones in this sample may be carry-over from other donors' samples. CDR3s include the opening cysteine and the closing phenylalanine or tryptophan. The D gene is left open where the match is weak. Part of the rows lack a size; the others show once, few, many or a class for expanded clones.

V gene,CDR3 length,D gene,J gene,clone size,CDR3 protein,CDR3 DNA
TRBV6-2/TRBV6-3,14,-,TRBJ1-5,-,CASSPDAWRTTQHF,TGTGCCAGCAGTCCCGACGCCTGGAGAACGACCCAGCATTTT
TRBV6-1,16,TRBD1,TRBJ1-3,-,CASSESDRGLGNTIYF,TGTGCCAGCAGTGAATCGGACAGGGGGCTAGGAAACACCATATATTTT
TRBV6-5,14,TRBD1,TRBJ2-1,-,CASSYRDRGNEQFF,TGTGCCAGCAGTTACCGGGACAGGGGGAATGAGCAGTTCTTC
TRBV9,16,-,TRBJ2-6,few,CASSVVDRSGANVLTF,TGTGCCAGCAGCGTAGTAGATCGTTCTGGGGCCAACGTCCTGACTTTC
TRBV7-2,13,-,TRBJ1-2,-,CASRNRGGDGYTF,TGTGCCAGCAGGAACCGCGGGGGCGACGGCTACACCTTC
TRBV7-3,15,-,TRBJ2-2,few,CASSSSNGAPGELFF,TGTGCCAGCAGCTCCTCTAACGGGGCGCCCGGGGAGCTGTTTTTT
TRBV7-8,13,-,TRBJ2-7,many,CASSFGHTYEQYF,TGTGCCAGCAGCTTCGGACACACCTACGAGCAGTACTTC
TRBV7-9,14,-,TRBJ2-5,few,CASSSGGPQETQYF,TGTGCCAGCTCCTCGGGGGGCCCCCAAGAGACCCAGTACTTC
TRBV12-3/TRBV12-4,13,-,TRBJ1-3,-,CASSLVGGNTIYF,TGTGCCAGCAGTTTAGTGGGTGGAAACACCATATATTTT
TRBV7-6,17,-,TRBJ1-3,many,CASSPSHGASSGNTIYF,TGTGCCAGCAGCCCGTCTCATGGGGCTAGCTCTGGAAACACCATATATTTT
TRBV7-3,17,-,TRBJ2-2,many,CASSVDLDSTNTGELFF,TGTGCCAGCAGCGTCGACTTGGACTCGACGAACACCGGGGAGCTGTTTTTT
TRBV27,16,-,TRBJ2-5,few,CASSRVVGDLQETQYF,TGTGCCAGCAGCCGAGTCGTGGGGGACTTACAAGAGACCCAGTACTTC
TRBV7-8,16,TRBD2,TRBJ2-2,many,CASSLRGGTFTGELFF,TGTGCCAGCAGCTTACGCGGGGGGACCTTCACCGGGGAGCTGTTTTTT
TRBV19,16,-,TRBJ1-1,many,CASSITAGLLNTEAFF,TGTGCCAGTAGTATTACGGCGGGGCTTCTGAACACTGAAGCTTTCTTT
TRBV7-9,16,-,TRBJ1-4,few,CASSLVGGATNEKLFF,TGTGCCAGCAGCTTAGTGGGGGGAGCAACTAATGAAAAACTGTTTTTT
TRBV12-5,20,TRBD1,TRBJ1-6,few,CASGLALWGGGQHGNSPLHF,TGTGCTAGTGGTTTGGCCCTCTGGGGAGGGGGCCAGCATGGGAATTCACCCCTCCACTTT
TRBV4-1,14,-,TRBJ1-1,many,CASSQDSLNTEAFF,TGCGCCAGCAGCCAAGATAGCCTGAACACTGAAGCTTTCTTT
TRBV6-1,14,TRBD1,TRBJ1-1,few,CASSEGTGATEAFF,TGTGCCAGCAGTGAAGGGACAGGGGCCACTGAAGCTTTCTTT
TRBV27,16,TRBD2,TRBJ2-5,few,CASSTWTSGAQETQYF,TGTGCCAGCAGTACTTGGACTAGCGGGGCCCAAGAGACCCAGTACTTC
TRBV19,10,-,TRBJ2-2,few,CASSNGELFF,TGTGCCAGTAGTAATGGGGAGCTGTTTTTT
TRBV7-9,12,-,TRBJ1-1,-,CASSRRVHEAFF,TGTGCCAGCAGCCGGCGTGTTCATGAAGCTTTCTTT
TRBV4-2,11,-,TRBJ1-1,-,CASSQAPAAFF,TGTGCCAGCAGCCAAGCGCCGGCAGCTTTCTTT
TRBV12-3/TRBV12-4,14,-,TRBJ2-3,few,CASSPDWPVYTQYF,TGTGCCAGCAGTCCCGACTGGCCTGTGTATACGCAGTATTTT
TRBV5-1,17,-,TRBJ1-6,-,CASSLALERPYNSPLHF,TGCGCCAGCAGCTTGGCCCTTGAGCGGCCATATAATTCACCCCTCCACTTT
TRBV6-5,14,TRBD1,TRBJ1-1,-,CASSYGQGAAEAFF,TGTGCCAGCAGTTACGGACAGGGGGCCGCTGAAGCTTTCTTT
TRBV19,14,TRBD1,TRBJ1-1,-,CVSSTGTGGNEAFF,TGTGTCAGTAGTACAGGGACAGGGGGGAATGAAGCTTTCTTT
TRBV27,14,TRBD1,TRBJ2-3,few,CASSGQVSTDTQYF,TGTGCCAGCTCGGGACAGGTCAGCACAGATACGCAGTATTTT
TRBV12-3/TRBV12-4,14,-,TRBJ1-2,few,CASSPRGINYGYTF,TGTGCCAGCAGTCCCAGGGGAATTAACTATGGCTACACCTTC
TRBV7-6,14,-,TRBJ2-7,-,CASSLLLGYGEQYF,TGTGCCAGCAGCTTATTACTGGGATACGGCGAGCAGTACTTC
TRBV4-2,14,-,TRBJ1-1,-,CASSKPREDTEAFF,TGTGCCAGCAGCAAGCCCAGGGAGGACACTGAAGCTTTCTTT
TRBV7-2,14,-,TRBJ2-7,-,CASSWDEMAYEQYF,TGTGCCAGCAGCTGGGACGAAATGGCCTACGAGCAGTACTTC
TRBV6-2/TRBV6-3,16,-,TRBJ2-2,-,CASSYSMAGRTGELFF,TGTGCCAGCAGTTACTCGATGGCAGGGCGGACCGGGGAGCTGTTTTTT
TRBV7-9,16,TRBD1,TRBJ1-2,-,CASSYNRDSTNYGYTF,TGTGCCAGCAGCTATAACCGGGACAGCACTAACTATGGCTACACCTTC
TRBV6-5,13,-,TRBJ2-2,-,CASSYSDLGELFF,TGTGCCAGCAGTTACTCGGATCTAGGGGAGCTGTTTTTT
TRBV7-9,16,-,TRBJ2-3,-,CASSFYRDTITDTQYF,TGTGCCAGCAGCTTTTACCGGGACACTATCACAGATACGCAGTATTTT
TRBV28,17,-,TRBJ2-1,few,CASRTPRAVSSYNEQFF,TGTGCCAGCAGAACCCCCCGTGCGGTCAGCTCCTACAATGAGCAGTTCTTC
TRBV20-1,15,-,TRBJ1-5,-,CSARTNRASNQPQHF,TGCAGTGCTAGAACTAACAGGGCTAGCAATCAGCCCCAGCATTTT
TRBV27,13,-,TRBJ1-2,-,CASSWSGAYGYTF,TGTGCCAGCAGTTGGTCAGGCGCCTATGGCTACACCTTC
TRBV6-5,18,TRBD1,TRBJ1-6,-,CASSYSPGQGSYNSPLHF,TGTGCCAGCAGTTACTCCCCTGGACAGGGCTCCTATAATTCACCCCTCCACTTT
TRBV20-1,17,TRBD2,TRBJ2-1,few,CSASYLGTSGFYNEQFF,TGCAGTGCTAGCTACCTCGGGACTAGCGGGTTCTACAATGAGCAGTTCTTC
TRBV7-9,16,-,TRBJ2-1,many,CASSLGGASSYNEQFF,TGTGCCAGCAGCTTAGGGGGGGCTAGCTCCTACAATGAGCAGTTCTTC
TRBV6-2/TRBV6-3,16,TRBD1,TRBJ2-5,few,CASRPRTGPQQETQYF,TGTGCCAGCAGACCGCGGACAGGTCCCCAACAAGAGACCCAGTACTTC
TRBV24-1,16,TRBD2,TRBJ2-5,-,CATSDSGLVGKETQYF,TGTGCCACCAGTGACTCGGGACTAGTGGGCAAAGAGACCCAGTACTTC
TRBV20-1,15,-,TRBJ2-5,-,CSARSQGSIKETQYF,TGCAGTGCTCGAAGCCAGGGCTCCATCAAGGAGACCCAGTACTTC
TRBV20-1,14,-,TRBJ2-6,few,CSAPGPHEANVLTF,TGCAGTGCTCCTGGGCCCCACGAGGCCAACGTCCTGACTTTC
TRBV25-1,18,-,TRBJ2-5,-,CASTPDRSSGVKQETQYF,TGTGCCAGCACCCCGGACAGGAGTAGCGGGGTTAAACAAGAGACCCAGTACTTC
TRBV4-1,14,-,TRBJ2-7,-,CASSLQTLSYEQYF,TGCGCCAGCAGTTTACAAACTCTCTCCTACGAGCAGTACTTC
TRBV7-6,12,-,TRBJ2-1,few,CASNPWGNEQFF,TGTGCCAGCAACCCCTGGGGCAATGAGCAGTTCTTC
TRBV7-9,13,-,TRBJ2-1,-,CASSFDWGNEQFF,TGTGCCAGCAGCTTCGACTGGGGCAATGAGCAGTTCTTC
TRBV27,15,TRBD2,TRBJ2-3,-,CASTTSGGTTDTQYF,TGTGCCAGCACCACTAGCGGGGGGACCACAGATACGCAGTATTTT
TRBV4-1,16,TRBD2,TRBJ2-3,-,CASSQDSRGATDTQYF,TGCGCCAGCAGCCAAGATTCGCGGGGGGCCACAGATACGCAGTATTTT
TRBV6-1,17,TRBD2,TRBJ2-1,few,CASSPRAGGGLYNEQFF,TGTGCCAGCAGTCCTCGAGCCGGGGGGGGCCTCTACAATGAGCAGTTCTTC
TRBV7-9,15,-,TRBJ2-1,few,CASSLARPRGVEQFF,TGTGCCAGCAGCTTAGCCCGACCGAGGGGGGTGGAGCAGTTCTTC
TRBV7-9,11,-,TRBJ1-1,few,CASSLAEGSFF,TGTGCCAGCAGCTTAGCGGAGGGGTCTTTCTTT
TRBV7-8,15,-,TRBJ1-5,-,CASSMGPGMNQPQHF,TGTGCCAGCAGCATGGGACCGGGGATGAATCAGCCCCAGCATTTT